A single T cell receptor (beta chain) is shown here with its context. The data originate from a study of OX40 agonist ivuxolimab in advanced cancers. Study information: As their treatment, patients were administered ivuxolimab, an agonistic anti-OX40 (CD134) antibody.

Any history of autoimmune disease or systemic immunosuppression disqualified patients. Some clones are missing from TCRdb's copy, which holds only in-frame ones; the method was immunoSEQ multiplex PCR. The data hold 73,000 or so clones, with 65% to 90% observed a single time. The TCR sequence derives from an adult with an advanced solid tumor such as melanoma, head and neck, liver or kidney cancer. The sequencing used CD4+ or CD8+ T cells sorted from blood, collected in a trial of the OX40 agonist ivuxolimab.

The chain's CDR3 is CASSTGVGGTEAFF. The CDR3 DNA follows: TGTGCCAGCAGCACGGGGGTGGGAGGGACTGAAGCTTTCTTT. The rearrangement uses TRBV7-2 and TRBJ1-1, with TRBD1 as a possible D gene (5 bases). Trimming left V 5 bases short and J 5 bases short, with 15 bases between. The CDR3 extends over 14 amino acids. The germline gives CDR1 SGHTA, CDR2 FQGNSA.